Listed here is a single T cell receptor beta chain. The antigen is unknown. Produced via immunoSEQ multiplex PCR; TCRdb's table is partial and in-frame only. The sample records roughly 76,000 clones, approximately 85% being singletons. This entry comes from a study of OX40 agonist ivuxolimab in advanced cancers. Germline CDR1 MDHEN, CDR2 SYDVKM. The trim removed 6 bases at V and 2 bases at J, leaving 12 bases unmatched. CDR3 length equals 17 residues. Study-level results: The authors also found low normalized T-cell clonal expansion in some nonresponders. CD8+ T cells showed, on average, more clonal expansion than CD4+ cells. Partly responding patients at 0.1-3.0 mg/kg showed some of the smallest clonal expansion.

Sequencing used CD4+ or CD8+ T cells sorted from blood, obtained in a trial of the OX40 agonist ivuxolimab. The clonotype originates from an adult with an advanced solid tumor such as melanoma, head and neck, liver or kidney cancer. This chain links TRBV28 with TRBJ2-7, with 11 bases fitting TRBD1. CDR3 amino acids: CASSGRMRTGGAYEQYF. The CDR3 DNA follows: TGTGCCAGCAGCGGCAGGATGAGGACAGGGGGCGCCTACGAGCAGTACTTC. Full variable domain (remainder filled in from reference TRBV28 and TRBJ2-7): DVKVTQSSRYLVKRTGEKVFLECVQDMDHENMFWYRQDPGLGLRLIYFSYDVKMKEKGDIPEGYSVSREKKERFSLILESASTNQTSMYLCASSGRMRTGGAYEQYFGPGTRLTVT.